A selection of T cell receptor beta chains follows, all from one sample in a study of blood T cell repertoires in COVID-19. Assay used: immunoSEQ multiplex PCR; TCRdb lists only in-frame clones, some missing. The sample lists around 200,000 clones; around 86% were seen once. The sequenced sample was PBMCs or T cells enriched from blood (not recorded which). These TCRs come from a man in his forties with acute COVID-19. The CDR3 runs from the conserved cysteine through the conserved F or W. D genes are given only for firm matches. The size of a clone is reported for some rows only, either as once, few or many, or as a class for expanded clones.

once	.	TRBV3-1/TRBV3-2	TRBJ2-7	CASSPSVTYEQYF	TGTGCCAGCAGCCCTTCCGTTACCTACGAGCAGTACTTC
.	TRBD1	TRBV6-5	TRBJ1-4	CAGAPGQGNEKLFF	TGTGCCGGGGCACCGGGACAGGGGAATGAAAAACTGTTTTTT
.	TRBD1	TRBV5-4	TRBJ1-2	CASSPGWDSSYGYTF	TGTGCCAGCAGCCCGGGCTGGGACAGCTCCTATGGCTACACCTTC
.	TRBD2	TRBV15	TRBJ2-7	CATSSTSGSSYEQYF	TGTGCCACCAGCAGTACTAGCGGGAGCTCCTACGAGCAGTACTTC
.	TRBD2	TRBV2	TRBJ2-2	CASSWEGWSTGELFF	TGTGCCAGCAGTTGGGAGGGTTGGAGCACCGGGGAGCTGTTTTTT
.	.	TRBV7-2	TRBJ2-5	CASSQESYQETQYF	TGTGCCAGCAGCCAAGAGTCGTACCAAGAGACCCAGTACTTC
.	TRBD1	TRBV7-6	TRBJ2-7	CASSPGQGLGEQYF	TGTGCCAGCAGCCCGGGACAGGGGCTAGGGGAGCAGTACTTC
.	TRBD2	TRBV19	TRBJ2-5	CASSMIGLAGGQTHRETQYF	TGTGCCAGTAGTATGATCGGACTAGCGGGAGGGCAGACCCATCGAGAGACCCAGTACTTC
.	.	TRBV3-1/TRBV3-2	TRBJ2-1	CASSPPVHNEQFF	TGTGCCAGCAGCCCCCCGGTTCACAATGAGCAGTTCTTC
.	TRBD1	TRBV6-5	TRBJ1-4	CASSPRDRGSEKLFF	TGTGCCAGCAGCCCCCGGGACAGGGGCTCTGAAAAACTGTTTTTT
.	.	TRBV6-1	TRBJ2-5	CASSEARGRGTQYF	TGTGCCAGCAGTGAAGCTAGGGGTCGAGGGACCCAGTACTTC
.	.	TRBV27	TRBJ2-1	CASSSLASNEQFF	TGTGCCAGCAGTTCATTAGCGTCAAATGAGCAGTTCTTC
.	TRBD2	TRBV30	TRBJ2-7	CAWRASGGPDEQYF	TGTGCCTGGAGGGCCTCGGGAGGGCCGGACGAGCAGTACTTC
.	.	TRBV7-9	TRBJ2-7	CASSILRQQQYF	TGTGCCAGCAGCATCCTACGACAGCAGCAGTACTTC
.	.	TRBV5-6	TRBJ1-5	CASSLTLKTGNQPQHF	TGTGCCAGCAGCTTGACCCTTAAAACGGGCAATCAGCCCCAGCATTTT
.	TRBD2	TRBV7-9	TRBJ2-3	CASWTLAGETDTQYF	TGTGCCAGCTGGACCCTAGCGGGAGAGACAGATACGCAGTATTTT
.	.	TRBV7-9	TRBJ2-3	CASSPPVGGTDTQYF	TGTGCCAGCAGCCCACCCGTCGGAGGCACAGATACGCAGTATTTT
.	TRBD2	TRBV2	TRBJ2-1	CASSWTSDEQFF	TGTGCCAGCAGTTGGACTAGCGATGAGCAGTTCTTC
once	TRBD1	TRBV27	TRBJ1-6	CASSPLTGAGSAPLHF	TGTGCCAGCAGTCCGCTGACAGGGGCCGGTTCGGCACCCCTCCACTTT
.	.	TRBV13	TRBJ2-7	CASSQGLLYEQYF	TGTGCCAGCAGCCAGGGACTTCTGTACGAGCAGTACTTC
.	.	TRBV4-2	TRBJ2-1	CASSQNTPLQGDGFDNEQFF	TGTGCCAGCAGCCAAAATACGCCCCTCCAGGGCGACGGGTTTGACAATGAGCAGTTCTTC
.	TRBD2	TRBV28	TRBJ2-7	CASSPSKLAGGLYEQYF	TGTGCCAGCAGTCCCTCGAAACTAGCGGGAGGCCTCTACGAGCAGTACTTC
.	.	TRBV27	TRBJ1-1	CASSFRGRSEAFF	TGTGCCAGCAGTTTCAGAGGGAGGAGTGAAGCTTTCTTT
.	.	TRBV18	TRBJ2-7	CASSPPDRPNYEQYF	TGTGCCAGCTCACCCCCGGACAGACCAAACTACGAGCAGTACTTC
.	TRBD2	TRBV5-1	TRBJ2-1	CASSLTIRGPGGNEQFF	TGCGCCAGCAGCTTGACAATTAGGGGACCGGGGGGGAATGAGCAGTTCTTC
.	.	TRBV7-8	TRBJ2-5	CASSAAYQETQYF	TGTGCCAGCAGTGCGGCGTACCAAGAGACCCAGTACTTC
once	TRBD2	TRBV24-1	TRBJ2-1	CATSDLESSGRARGLHNEQFF	TGTGCCACCAGTGATTTGGAGTCTAGCGGGAGGGCCCGAGGGCTCCACAATGAGCAGTTCTTC
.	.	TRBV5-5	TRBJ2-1	CASSLYSYNEQFF	TGTGCCAGCAGCTTGTACTCCTACAATGAGCAGTTCTTC
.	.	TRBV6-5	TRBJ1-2	CASSYSVQGSYGYTF	TGTGCCAGCAGTTACTCGGTGCAGGGATCCTATGGCTACACCTTC